This T cell receptor beta chain was retrieved from a study of CD8 T cells in ankylosing spondylitis. Study observations and caveats: Clones linked to disease, bearing a CD8+ phenotype, were relatively rare in peripheral blood. Disease-linked clones reportedly showed significant enrichment in matched ankylosing spondylitis synovial fluid.

In this sample, this clonotype turned up many times. Its antigen is unknown. This CDR3 has 15 residues. The V and J ends lost 2 bases and 0 bases respectively, with 9 bases between them. With molecular barcodes, quantitative 5'-RACE was used to make the TCR beta libraries. TCRdb reanalysed the 5' RACE reads using MiXCR and keeps one entry per CDR3 protein. Seen here are about 250,000 distinct CDR3 sequences, 20% to 30% observed once, and the top ten hold 0.5% to 0.65%. The rearrangement links TRBV12-3 or TRBV12-4 to TRBJ2-3; D tentatively reads TRBD1 or TRBD2 (5 bases each). The TCR was taken from a male donor with ankylosing spondylitis or in good health (not recorded which). The sample was blood, either unsorted or a sorted T cell fraction (not recorded which). In DNA form, the CDR3 reads TGTGCCAGCAGTTTATTTTGGGGGAGCACAGATACGCAGTATTTT. Translated, it gives CASSLFWGSTDTQYF.